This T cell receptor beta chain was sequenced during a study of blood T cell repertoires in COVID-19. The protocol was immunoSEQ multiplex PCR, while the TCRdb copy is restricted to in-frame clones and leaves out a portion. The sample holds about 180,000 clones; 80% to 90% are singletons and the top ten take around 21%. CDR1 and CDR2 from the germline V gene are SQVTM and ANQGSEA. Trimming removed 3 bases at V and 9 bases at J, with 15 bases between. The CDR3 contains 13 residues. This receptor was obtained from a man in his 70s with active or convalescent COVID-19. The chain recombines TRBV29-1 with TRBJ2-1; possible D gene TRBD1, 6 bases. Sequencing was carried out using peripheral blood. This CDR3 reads CSVEPLEGGEQFF. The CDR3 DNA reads TGCAGCGTTGAGCCCCTAGAAGGGGGTGAGCAGTTCTTC.